The T cell receptor (beta chain) under discussion was sequenced for a study of technical replicates of blood from several donors. Measured with immunoSEQ multiplex PCR; TCRdb has only the in-frame clones, and not every one. The sample yields approximately 76,000 clones, about 86% seen once. The source is a human donor in good health. Some clones in this sample may be carry-over from other donors' samples. Sample: PBMCs.

CDR3 nucleotide sequence: TGTGCCAGCAGCTTAGGAGCGGGGGGCCGGGAGACCCAGTACTTC. It encodes CASSLGAGGRETQYF. The chain joins TRBV7-9 to TRBJ2-5, with 9 bases identical to TRBD2. The CDR3 loop spans 15 amino acids. V lost 1 base, J lost 5 bases, and 5 bases stayed unmatched. Germline lookup yields CDR1 SEHNR and CDR2 FQNEAQ (reference sequence).